This TCR beta chain was sequenced for a study of shared clonotypes between healthy human individuals. With V trimmed by 5 bases and J by 0 bases, 10 bases remained unmatched. This CDR3 has 19 amino acids. CDR1 is SGHDN, CDR2 FVKESK, per germline. Produced via immunoSEQ multiplex PCR; TCRdb's table is partial and in-frame only. In the table there are approximately 2.3 million clones, approximately 95% of which are singletons. Notes on the study in general: Despite large depth, rarefaction showed incomplete sorted-subset sequencing.

Note on this clone: The target antigen is unknown.

The material sequenced was naive CD4+ T cells from PBMCs. The subset: CD45RA+ positively selected. The chain is built from TRBV14 and TRBJ2-1; 13 nucleotides match TRBD2. This receptor was taken from a man between 18 and 35 years old in good health. Some clones in this sample may be carry-over from other donors' samples. CDR3 sequence (DNA): TGTGCCAGCAGCAGGACTAGCGGGAGATGGGGGAGCTCCTACAATGAGCAGTTCTTC. As protein: CASSRTSGRWGSSYNEQFF. Full variable domain (missing parts from reference TRBV14 and TRBJ2-1): EAGVTQFPSHSVIEKGQTVTLRCDPISGHDNLYWYRRVMGKEIKFLLHFVKESKQDESGMPNNRFLAERTGGTYSTLKVQPAELEDSGVYFCASSRTSGRWGSSYNEQFFGPGTRLTVL.